This paragraph covers one TCR beta chain sequence. There is no known antigen for this receptor. Per-base quality was not reported, and no clone a single base away is much larger than it. From each donor, a single peripheral blood sample of 95 to 150 mL on average was drawn into heparinised tubes. A BD FACSAria II was used to sort naive, central memory, regulatory and stem cell-like memory CD4+ T cells with a panel that included CD45RO, CCR7, CD25, CD127, CD95 and CD27. A purity above 95% was achieved for all sorted populations. Right away, PBMCs were isolated by Lymphoprep density gradient centrifugation and were stained directly, with no culture step. So that batch effects would be minimized, each experiment stained and sorted samples in pairs, pairing one healthy donor with one patient. The entire amount of isolated RNA was reverse transcribed using the High Capacity cDNA Reverse Transcription Kit, so the sequenced TCRB transcripts were expressed ones. Deep immunoSEQ sequencing was applied to naive, central memory and regulatory T cell samples, giving an average of roughly 3.5 million total reads per sample. Sorted cells were lysed in RLT buffer and RNA was extracted with DNase-treated RNeasy Micro or Mini kits, depending on cell number. To prevent cross-contamination, each cell subset was processed individually, whereas patient and healthy donor samples were processed jointly. The immunoSEQ multiplex PCR was used to amplify TCRB sequences from cDNA, generating 87-bp fragments that spanned the CDR3 region. Amplicons were sequenced on the Illumina HiSeq platform. The paper's processing steps were these. PCR bias was corrected computationally using synthetic template baselines, and reads within Hamming distance 2 were collapsed, with unmergeable singletons discarded. Reads were aligned against IMGT so that V, D and J genes, CDR3 length and insertions or deletions at six rearrangement sites could be assigned. Within each subset, clonotype counts were normalized to sorted cell number, and only after that were true diversity and Gini coefficients computed with the tcR R package. Repertoire sharing was quantified using the overlap coefficient calculated on TCRB nucleotide sequences. As a proxy for the pre-selection repertoire, out-of-frame TCRB sequences from naive cells were analyzed. TCRdb provides this immuneACCESS table in a form limited to in-frame rearrangements. Some clones are lacking; in checked studies, under half of them reflect an unresolved V gene, and why the rest are absent is not known. V, J and clone size are taken as reported in that table, and D and trimming were inferred from the DNA itself. The sample yields 850,000 to 900,000 clones; about a sixth were counted once. The ten largest clones capture 0.023% of the sample.

These data are taken from a study of beta chain features in type 1 diabetes (dated by TCRdb to about 2018). With respect to the entire study: No differences in mean age, gender distribution, total cell number or subset yield were found between patients and healthy donors. A total of 100 million to 140 million sorted cells were examined across all samples, and the number of cells per subset was strongly correlated with RNA yield. Regulatory and stem cell-like memory subsets were isolated from only 8 patients and about eight healthy donors, whereas naive and central memory subsets came from all 30 or so donors. In the study, recently diagnosed type 1 diabetes patients and matched healthy donors were compared on the TCRB repertoires of their sorted circulating CD4+ T cell subsets. The paper's findings and limits, for the study overall: Patients with type 1 diabetes made fewer insertions and deleted more nucleotides at VDJ recombination sites, implying thymic rearrangement abnormalities. Sequencing cDNA rather than genomic DNA could over-represent highly expressing activated cells, although activation and CD3 levels did not differ between groups. The naive, central memory and regulatory TCRB repertoires appeared to resemble one another more closely among patients than among healthy donors. In all four CD4+ subsets, TCRB CDR3 length was moderately but significantly shorter in type 1 diabetes patients. Because small numbers of individuals were included in the HLA sub-analyses, any influence of HLA type on TCRB rearrangement was left unresolved. Shorter templates might have been favored by PCR, but patient and control samples were amplified and corrected together, so both groups would have been affected equally by any skew.

The sequence was collected from a young woman in good health. Specimen: naive CD4+ T cells from blood. The label giving this sample's cell subset or site can be read as: true naive CD4+ T cells.

The CDR3 in this case is CASSPLPIVSEQYF. The nucleotide sequence reads TGTGCCAGCAGCCCTCTCCCGATCGTCTCCGAGCAGTACTTC. The chain employs TRBV6-5 and TRBJ2-7; no D gene is confidently identified. V was cut back by 6 bases and J by 6 bases, leaving a gap of 18 bases between them. The CDR3 goes from the cysteine to the phenylalanine over 14 residues. Only the CDR3 DNA stays, 42 bases, in frame from base 1. CDR1 and CDR2 (MNHEY, SVGAGI) derive from the germline V gene.